The source of this TCR beta chain is a study of PD-L1 blockade in urothelial cancer. CDR3 length equals 16 residues. The germline V and J ends were trimmed by 2 bases and 5 bases, with 17 bases remaining between them. Germline V CDR1 and CDR2: SGDLS, YYNGEE. Libraries were prepared by immunoSEQ multiplex PCR; TCRdb keeps only in-frame clonotypes and omits some of them. The sample holds about 37,000 clones; around 82% are singletons and the top ten take 15% to 18%. As for time point: pretreatment peripheral blood. V gene TRBV9 combines with J gene TRBJ2-1, with D perhaps matching TRBD2 (7 bases). The sequence was obtained from a man aged 55 to 70 with urothelial cancer. The sequencing used PBMCs, collected around atezolizumab (anti-PD-L1) treatment. This CDR3 is CASSVGGGGINNEQFF. For the CDR3, the DNA is TGTGCCAGCAGCGTGGGAGGGGGGGGCATAAACAATGAGCAGTTCTTC.